This TCR beta chain was obtained from a study of blood T cell repertoires in COVID-19. The overall study: Samples representing acute and convalescent COVID-19 were sourced from the United States, Italy and Spain.

The V and J ends lost 0 bases and 4 bases, in that order; junction bases with no gene match: 1. CDR3 length: 17 residues. CDR1 is MGHRA, CDR2 YSYEKL, per germline. In terms of age and location, participants ranged from roughly 18 to 95 years and lived in roughly 22 US areas. Membership in each cohort depended on participant-reported clinical history. This clone was observed once. Clones were read by immunoSEQ multiplex PCR, and TCRdb kept only the in-frame ones, dropping some. Here the sample spans 150,000 to 200,000 clones, about 88% being singletons. The gene calls are TRBV4-1 and TRBJ2-2; TRBD2 aligns across 14 bases. The clonotype originates from a woman aged 35 to 49 in a cohort exposed to, infected with or recovered from COVID-19 (not recorded which). Source material: PBMCs or T cells enriched from blood (not recorded which). Here the CDR3 reads CASSQETSGRATGELFF. The DNA of the CDR3 is TGCGCCAGCAGCCAAGAGACTAGCGGGAGGGCCACCGGGGAGCTGTTTTTT.